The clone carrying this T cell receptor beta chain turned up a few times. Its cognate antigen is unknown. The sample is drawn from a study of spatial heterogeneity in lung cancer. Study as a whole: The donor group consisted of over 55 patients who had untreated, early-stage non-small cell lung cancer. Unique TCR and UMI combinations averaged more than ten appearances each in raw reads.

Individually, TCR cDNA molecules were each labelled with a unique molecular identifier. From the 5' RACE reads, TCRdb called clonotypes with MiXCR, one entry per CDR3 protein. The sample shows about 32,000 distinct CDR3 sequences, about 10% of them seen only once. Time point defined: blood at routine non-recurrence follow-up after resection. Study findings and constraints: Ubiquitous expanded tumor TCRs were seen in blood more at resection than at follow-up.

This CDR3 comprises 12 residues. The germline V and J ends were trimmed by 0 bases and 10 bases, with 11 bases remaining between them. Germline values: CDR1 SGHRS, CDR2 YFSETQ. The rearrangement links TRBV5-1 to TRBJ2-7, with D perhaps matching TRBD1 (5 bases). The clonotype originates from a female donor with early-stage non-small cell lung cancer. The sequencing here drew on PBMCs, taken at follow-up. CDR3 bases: TGCGCCAGCAGCTTGGGGGGCCAGGGACAGTACTTC. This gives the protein CASSLGGQGQYF.